This T cell receptor (beta chain) was documented in a study of CD8 T cells in ankylosing spondylitis. Regarding the study as a whole: For ankylosing spondylitis blood, a TCR beta motif of about eight highly homologous variants appeared characteristic. Matched ankylosing spondylitis synovial fluid reportedly showed significant enrichment of disease-linked clones. Certain motif variants had earlier been reported in reactive arthritis synovial fluid and blood. Disease-linked clones, CD8+, were relatively rare in peripheral blood.

TCRdb itself ran the 5' RACE reads through MiXCR, one entry per CDR3 protein. This table holds 250,000 to 400,000 distinct CDR3 sequences, 11% found once. This clonotype showed up many times. Its antigen is as yet unknown. The CDR3 is 15 residues long. V lost 1 base, J lost 4 bases, and 6 bases stayed unmatched. Germline V CDR1 and CDR2: SGHRS, YFSETQ. The sequenced sample was blood, either unsorted or a sorted T cell fraction (not recorded which). The rearrangement uses TRBV5-1 and TRBJ2-7, with 9 bases identical to TRBD2. The TCR sequence derives from a female donor with ankylosing spondylitis or in good health (not recorded which). The CDR3 coding sequence is TGCGCCAGCAGCTTGTCTGCGGGGGGGATTTACGAGCAGTACTTC. As protein: CASSLSAGGIYEQYF.